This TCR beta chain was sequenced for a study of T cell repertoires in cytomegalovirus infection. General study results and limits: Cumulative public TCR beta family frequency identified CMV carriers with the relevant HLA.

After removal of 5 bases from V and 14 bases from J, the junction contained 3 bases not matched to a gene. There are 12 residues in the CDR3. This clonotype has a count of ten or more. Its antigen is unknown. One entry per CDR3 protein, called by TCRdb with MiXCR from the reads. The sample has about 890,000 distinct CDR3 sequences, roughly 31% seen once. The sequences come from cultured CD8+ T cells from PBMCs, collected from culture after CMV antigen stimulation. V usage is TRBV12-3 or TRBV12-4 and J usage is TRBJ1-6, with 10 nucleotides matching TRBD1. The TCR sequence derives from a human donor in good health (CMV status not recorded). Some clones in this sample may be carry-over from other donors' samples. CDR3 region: CASSPGTGALHF. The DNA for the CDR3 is TGTGCCAGCAGTCCCGGGACAGGGGCCCTCCACTTT.